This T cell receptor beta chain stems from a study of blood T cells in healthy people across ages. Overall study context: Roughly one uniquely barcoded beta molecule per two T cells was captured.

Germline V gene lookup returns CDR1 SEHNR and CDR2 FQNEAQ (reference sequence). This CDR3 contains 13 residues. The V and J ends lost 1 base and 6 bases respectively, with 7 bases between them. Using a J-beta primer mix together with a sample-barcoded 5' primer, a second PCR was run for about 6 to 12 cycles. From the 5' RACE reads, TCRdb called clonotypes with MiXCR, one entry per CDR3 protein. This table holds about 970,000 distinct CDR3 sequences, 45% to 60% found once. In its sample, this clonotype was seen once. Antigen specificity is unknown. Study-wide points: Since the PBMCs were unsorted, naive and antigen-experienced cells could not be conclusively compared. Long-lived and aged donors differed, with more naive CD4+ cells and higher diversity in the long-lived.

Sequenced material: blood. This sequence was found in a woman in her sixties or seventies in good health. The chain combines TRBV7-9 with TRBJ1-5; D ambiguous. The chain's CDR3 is CASSLVSSQPQHF. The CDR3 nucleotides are TGTGCCAGCAGCTTAGTCTCTTCTCAGCCCCAGCATTTT.